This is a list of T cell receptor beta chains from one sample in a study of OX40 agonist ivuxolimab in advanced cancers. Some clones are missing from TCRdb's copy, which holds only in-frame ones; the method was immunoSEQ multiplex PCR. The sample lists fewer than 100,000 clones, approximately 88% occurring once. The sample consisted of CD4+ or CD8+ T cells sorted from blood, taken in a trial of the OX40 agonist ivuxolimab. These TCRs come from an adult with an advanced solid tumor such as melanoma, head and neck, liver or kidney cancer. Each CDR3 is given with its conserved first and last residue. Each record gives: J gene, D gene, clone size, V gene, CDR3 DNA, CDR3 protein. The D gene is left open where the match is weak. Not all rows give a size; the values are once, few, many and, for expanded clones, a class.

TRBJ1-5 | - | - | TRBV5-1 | TGCGCCAGCAGCTTGGACGGGATCGATCAGCCCCAGCATTTT | CASSLDGIDQPQHF
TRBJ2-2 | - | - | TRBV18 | TGTGCCAGCTCACCAACGACAAGAGGAGCCGGGGAGCTGTTTTTT | CASSPTTRGAGELFF
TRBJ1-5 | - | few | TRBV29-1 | TGCAGCTTAGGAGATAGCAATCAGCCCCAGCATTTT | CSLGDSNQPQHF
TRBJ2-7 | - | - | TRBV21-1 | TGTGCCAGCAGCACCCGACTAGGGTTTACCTACGAGCAGTACTTC | CASSTRLGFTYEQYF
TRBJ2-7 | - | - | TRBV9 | TGTGCCAGCAGCGTAGGCCCCGACTCTGGGGCTTTCGAGCAGTACTTC | CASSVGPDSGAFEQYF
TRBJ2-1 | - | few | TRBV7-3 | TGTGCCAGCAGCCTAGGACAAAACAATGAGCAGTTCTTC | CASSLGQNNEQFF
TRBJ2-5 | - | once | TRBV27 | TGTGCCAGCAGGAAGAGTGCCACCTTCCAAGAGACCCAGTACTTC | CASRKSATFQETQYF
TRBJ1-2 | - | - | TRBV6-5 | TGTGCCAGCACCAAGGCATTGGGCCCGGGCGGTGGCTACACCTTC | CASTKALGPGGGYTF
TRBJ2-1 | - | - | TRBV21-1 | TGTGCCAGCAGCAGGGGTCGAGAGAGCTCCTACAATGAGCAGTTCTTC | CASSRGRESSYNEQFF
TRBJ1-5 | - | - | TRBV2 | TGTGCCAGCAGTGTTGAGGGTAGCAATCAGCCCCAGCATTTT | CASSVEGSNQPQHF
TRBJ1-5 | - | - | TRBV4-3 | TGCGCCAGCAGCCTCGGACCCGGGCGGTCCCAGCATTTT | CASSLGPGRSQHF
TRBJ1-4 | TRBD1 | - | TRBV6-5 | TGTGCCAGCAGTTCCTCCGGGACAGACAATGAAAAACTGTTTTTT | CASSSSGTDNEKLFF
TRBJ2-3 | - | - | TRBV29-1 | TGCAGCGTAGTCGGGGGGCCGGACGATACGCAGTATTTT | CSVVGGPDDTQYF
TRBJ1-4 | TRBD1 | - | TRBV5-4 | TGTGCCAGCAGCCTGACAGGGGCGGAAAAACTGTTTTTT | CASSLTGAEKLFF
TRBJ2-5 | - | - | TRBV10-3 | TGTGCCATCGGGGGGACAGTCCAAGAGACCCAGTACTTC | CAIGGTVQETQYF
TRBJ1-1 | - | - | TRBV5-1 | TGCGCCAGCAGCGGCGATAGGCGCATGAACACTGAAGCTTTCTTT | CASSGDRRMNTEAFF
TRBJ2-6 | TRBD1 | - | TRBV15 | TGTGCCACCAGCAGAGGGACAGGTTCCCCCTCTGGGGCCAACGTCCTGACTTTC | CATSRGTGSPSGANVLTF
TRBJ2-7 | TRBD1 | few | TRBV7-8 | TGTGCCAGCAGCTCACGGACAGGGGGCTCCTACGAGCAGTACTTC | CASSSRTGGSYEQYF
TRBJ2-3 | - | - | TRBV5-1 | TGCGCCAGCAGCGGTGGGGACAACGCGGGACGCAATACGCAGTATTTT | CASSGGDNAGRNTQYF
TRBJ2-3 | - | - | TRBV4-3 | TGCGCCAGCAGCCAACATCCAGATACGCAGTATTTT | CASSQHPDTQYF
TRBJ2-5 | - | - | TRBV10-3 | TGTGCCATCAGTGAGGGCAGAAAAGAGACCCAGTACTTC | CAISEGRKETQYF
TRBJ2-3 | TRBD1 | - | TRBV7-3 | TGTGCCAGCAGCTCAGGGGGCCGGAGGGTAGATACGCAGTATTTT | CASSSGGRRVDTQYF
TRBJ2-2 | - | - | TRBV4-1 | TGCGCCAGCAGCCAAACGTGGGGGGCCGCGAACACCGGGGAGCTGTTTTTT | CASSQTWGAANTGELFF
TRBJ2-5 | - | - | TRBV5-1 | TGCGCCAGCAGCTTGGAGGACGAGTGGGAGACCCAGTACTTC | CASSLEDEWETQYF
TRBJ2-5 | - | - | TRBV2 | TGTGCCAGCAGTCCGGATCGGGCTGAAGAGACCCAGTACTTC | CASSPDRAEETQYF
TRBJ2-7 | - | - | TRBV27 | TGTGCCAGCACCTCTTGGGGGACTTCTGGGGAGCAGTACTTC | CASTSWGTSGEQYF
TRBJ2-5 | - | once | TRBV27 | TGTGCCAGCAGTCCCTATCCTAGGGGGGGGGAGACCCAGTACTTC | CASSPYPRGGETQYF
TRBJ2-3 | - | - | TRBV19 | TGTGCCAGTAGTATAGAGAGCCAGGGTACGCAGTATTTT | CASSIESQGTQYF
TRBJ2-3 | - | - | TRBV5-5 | TGTGCCAGCAGCTTTTTGGACCGTAGCACAGATACGCAGTATTTT | CASSFLDRSTDTQYF
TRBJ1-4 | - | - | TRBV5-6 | TGTGCCAGCAGTCTAGGTGTCCGAGCAGAAAAACTGTTTTTT | CASSLGVRAEKLFF
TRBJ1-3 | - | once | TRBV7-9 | TGTGCCAGCACCCCAGGGAAGGCTGGAAACACCATATATTTT | CASTPGKAGNTIYF
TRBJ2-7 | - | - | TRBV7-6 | TGTGCCAGCAGCCGGGACGGAACCTACGAGCAGTACTTC | CASSRDGTYEQYF
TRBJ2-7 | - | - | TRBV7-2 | TGTGCCAGCAGCTTTTATTTCGAGCAGTACTTC | CASSFYFEQYF
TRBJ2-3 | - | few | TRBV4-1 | TGCGCCAGCAGCCAAGTCGGATATAGAGTGCCAGATACGCAGTATTTT | CASSQVGYRVPDTQYF
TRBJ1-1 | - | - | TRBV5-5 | TGTGCCAGCAGCTTCGACAGTGGGGGCACTGAAGCTTTCTTT | CASSFDSGGTEAFF
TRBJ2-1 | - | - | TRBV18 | TGTGCCAGCTCAGCAACTAGTGGGGGGGCAAAGACCTCCTACAATGAGCAGTTCTTC | CASSATSGGAKTSYNEQFF
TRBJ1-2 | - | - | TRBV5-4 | TGTGCCAGCAGCTTGTTACAGGATGACTATGGCTACACCTTC | CASSLLQDDYGYTF
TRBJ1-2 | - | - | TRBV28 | TGTGCCAGCCGGCGTGAGGGGAGCTACTATGGCTACACCTTC | CASRREGSYYGYTF
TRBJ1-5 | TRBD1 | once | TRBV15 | TGTGCCACCAGCTCCGATCACAGGGGGCTGAGCAATCAGCCCCAGCATTTT | CATSSDHRGLSNQPQHF
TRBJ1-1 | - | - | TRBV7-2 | TGTGCCAGCAGCTCGAATATCTGGCTGAACACTGAAGCTTTCTTT | CASSSNIWLNTEAFF
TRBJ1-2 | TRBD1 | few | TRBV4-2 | TGTGCCAGCAGCCAGGCGACAGGGGATGGCTACACCTTC | CASSQATGDGYTF
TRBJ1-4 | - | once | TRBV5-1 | TGCGCCAGCAGACAGGAGGAGGAAAAACTGTTTTTT | CASRQEEEKLFF
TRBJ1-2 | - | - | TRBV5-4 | TGTGCCAGCAGCTTGGGCGACAGAGGCTACACCTTC | CASSLGDRGYTF
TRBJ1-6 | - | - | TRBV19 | TGTGCCTCCAGGTTCCTCGACTCCTATAATTCACCCCTCCACTTT | CASRFLDSYNSPLHF
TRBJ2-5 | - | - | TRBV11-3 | TGTGCCAGCGGGGAGTCGGGAGATGGGACCCAGTACTTC | CASGESGDGTQYF
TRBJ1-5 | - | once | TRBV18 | TGTGCCAGCTCACCCCGGGCCCGAGGGGGCAATCAGCCCCAGCATTTT | CASSPRARGGNQPQHF
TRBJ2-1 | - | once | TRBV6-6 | TGTGCCAGCAGGACCGGACAGATTTGGAGTGAGCAGTTCTTC | CASRTGQIWSEQFF
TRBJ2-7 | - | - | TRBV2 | TGTGCCAGCCGTCCCCCAGGGCCCTTCTACGAGCAGTACTTC | CASRPPGPFYEQYF